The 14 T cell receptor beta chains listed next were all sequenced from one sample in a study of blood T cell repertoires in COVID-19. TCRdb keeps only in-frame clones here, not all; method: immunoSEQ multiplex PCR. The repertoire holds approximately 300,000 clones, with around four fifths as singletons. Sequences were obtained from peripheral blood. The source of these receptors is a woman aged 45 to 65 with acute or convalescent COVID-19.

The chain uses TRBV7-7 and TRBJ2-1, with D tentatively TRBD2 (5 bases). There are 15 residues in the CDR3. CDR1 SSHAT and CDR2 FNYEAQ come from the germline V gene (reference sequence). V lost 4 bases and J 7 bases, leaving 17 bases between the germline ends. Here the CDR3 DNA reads TGTGCCAGCAGCTCCCAACTATCTACTAGGAATGAGCAGTTCTTC. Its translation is CASSSQLSTRNEQFF.

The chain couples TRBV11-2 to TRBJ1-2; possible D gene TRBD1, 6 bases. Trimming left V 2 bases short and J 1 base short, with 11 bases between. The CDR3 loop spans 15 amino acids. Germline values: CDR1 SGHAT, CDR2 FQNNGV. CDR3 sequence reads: CASSLRTGLNYGYTF. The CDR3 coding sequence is TGTGCCAGCAGCTTACGAACAGGGCTTAACTATGGCTACACCTTC.

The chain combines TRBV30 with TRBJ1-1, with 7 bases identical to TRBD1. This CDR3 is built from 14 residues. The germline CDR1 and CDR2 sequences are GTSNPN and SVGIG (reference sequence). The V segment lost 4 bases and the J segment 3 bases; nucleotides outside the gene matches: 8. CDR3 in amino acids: CAWTRKGADTEAFF. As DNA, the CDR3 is TGTGCCTGGACCCGGAAGGGGGCGGACACTGAAGCTTTCTTT.

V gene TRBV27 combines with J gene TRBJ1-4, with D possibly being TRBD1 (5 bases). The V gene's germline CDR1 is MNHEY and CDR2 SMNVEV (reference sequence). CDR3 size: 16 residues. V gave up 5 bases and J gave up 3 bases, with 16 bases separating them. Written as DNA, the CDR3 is TGTGCCAGCAGTCTGGGAGGGATGGGGGCTAATGAAAAACTGTTTTTT. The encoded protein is CASSLGGMGANEKLFF. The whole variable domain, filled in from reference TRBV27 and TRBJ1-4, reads EAQVTQNPRYLITVTGKKLTVTCSQNMNHEYMSWYRQDPGLGLRQIYYSMNVEVTDKGDVPEGYKVSRKEKRNFPLILESPSPNQTSLYFCASSLGGMGANEKLFFGSGTQLSVL.

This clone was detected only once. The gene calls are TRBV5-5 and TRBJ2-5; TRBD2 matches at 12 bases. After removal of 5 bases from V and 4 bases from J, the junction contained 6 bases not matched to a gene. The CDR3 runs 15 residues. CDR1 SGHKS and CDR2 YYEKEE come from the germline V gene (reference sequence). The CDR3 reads CASSSGTSGPETQYF. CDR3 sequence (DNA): TGTGCCAGCAGTTCAGGGACTAGCGGGCCAGAGACCCAGTACTTC. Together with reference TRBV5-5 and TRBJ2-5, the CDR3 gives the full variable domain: DAGVTQSPTHLIKTRGQQVTLRCSPISGHKSVSWYQQVLGQGPQFIFQYYEKEERGRGNFPDRFSARQFPNYSSELNVNALLLGDSALYLCASSSGTSGPETQYFGPGTRLLVL.

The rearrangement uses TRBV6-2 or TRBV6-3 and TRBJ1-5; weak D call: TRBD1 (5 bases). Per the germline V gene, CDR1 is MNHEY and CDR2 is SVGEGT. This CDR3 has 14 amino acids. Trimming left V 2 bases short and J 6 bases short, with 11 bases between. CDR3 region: CASSYRGTRQPQHF. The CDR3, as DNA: TGTGCCAGCAGTTACAGGGGTACGCGTCAGCCCCAGCATTTT.

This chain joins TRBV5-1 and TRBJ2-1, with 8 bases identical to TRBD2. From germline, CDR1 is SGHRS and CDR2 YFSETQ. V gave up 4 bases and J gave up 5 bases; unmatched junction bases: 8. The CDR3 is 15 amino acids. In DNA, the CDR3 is TGCGCCAGCAGCAAACTACTAGCGGAGAACAATGAGCAGTTCTTC. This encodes CASSKLLAENNEQFF.

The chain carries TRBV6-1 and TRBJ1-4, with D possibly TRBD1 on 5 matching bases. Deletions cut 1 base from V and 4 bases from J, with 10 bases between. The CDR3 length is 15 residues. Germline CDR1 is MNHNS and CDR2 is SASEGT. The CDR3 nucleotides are TGTGCCAGCAGTGAAGTAGACAGTTTTAATGAAAAACTGTTTTTT. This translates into CASSEVDSFNEKLFF.

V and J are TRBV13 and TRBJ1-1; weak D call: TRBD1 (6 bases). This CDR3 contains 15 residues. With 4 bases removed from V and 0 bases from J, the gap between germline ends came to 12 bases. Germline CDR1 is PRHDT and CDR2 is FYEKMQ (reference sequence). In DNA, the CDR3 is TGTGCCAGCAGCTCAGGACAGTTCTTGAACACTGAAGCTTTCTTT. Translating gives CASSSGQFLNTEAFF.

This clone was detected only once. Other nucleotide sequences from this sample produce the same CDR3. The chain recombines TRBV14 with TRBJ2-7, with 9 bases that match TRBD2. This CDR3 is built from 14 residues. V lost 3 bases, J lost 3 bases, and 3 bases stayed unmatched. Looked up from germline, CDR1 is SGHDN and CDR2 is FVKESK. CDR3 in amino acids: CASSQVSGSYEQYF. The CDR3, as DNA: TGTGCCAGCAGCCAGGTTAGCGGGAGCTACGAGCAGTACTTC.

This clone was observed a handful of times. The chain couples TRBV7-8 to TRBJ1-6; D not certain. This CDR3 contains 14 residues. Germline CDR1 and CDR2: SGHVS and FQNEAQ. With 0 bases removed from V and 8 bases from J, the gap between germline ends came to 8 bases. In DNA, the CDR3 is TGTGCCAGCAGCTTAGCGCTGGCGGATTCACCCCTCCACTTT. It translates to CASSLALADSPLHF.

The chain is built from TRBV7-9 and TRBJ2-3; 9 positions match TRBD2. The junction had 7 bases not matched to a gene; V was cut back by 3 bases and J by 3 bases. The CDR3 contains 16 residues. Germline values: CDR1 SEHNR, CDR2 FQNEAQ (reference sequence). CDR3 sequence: CASSLARGGFTDTQYF. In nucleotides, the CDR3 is TGTGCCAGCAGCTTGGCGCGGGGGGGCTTTACAGATACGCAGTATTTT. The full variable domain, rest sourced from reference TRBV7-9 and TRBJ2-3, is DTGVSQNPRHKITKRGQNVTFRCDPISEHNRLYWYRQTLGQGPEFLTYFQNEAQLEKSRLLSDRFSAERPKGSFSTLEIQRTEQGDSAMYLCASSLARGGFTDTQYFGPGTRLTVL.

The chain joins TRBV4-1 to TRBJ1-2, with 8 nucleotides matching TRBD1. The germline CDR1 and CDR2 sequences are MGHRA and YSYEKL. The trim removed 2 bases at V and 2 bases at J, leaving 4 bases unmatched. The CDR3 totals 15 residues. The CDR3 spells CASSQPGGANYGYTF. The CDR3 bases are TGCGCCAGCAGCCAACCAGGGGGCGCAAACTATGGCTACACCTTC.

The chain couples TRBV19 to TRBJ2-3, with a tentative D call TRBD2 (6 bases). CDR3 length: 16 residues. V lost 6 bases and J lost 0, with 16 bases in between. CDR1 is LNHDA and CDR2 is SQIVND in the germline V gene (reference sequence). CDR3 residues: CASSEGYRGSTDTQYF. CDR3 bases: TGTGCCAGTAGCGAGGGGTATCGGGGGAGCACAGATACGCAGTATTTT.